This record looks at one T cell receptor (beta chain) sequence and its context. CD45RO-negative, CCR7-positively selected cells formed the naive CD8 fraction, excluding terminally differentiated effector memory CD45RA+ cells. The data originate from a study of shared clonotypes between healthy human individuals. Sequencing used immunoSEQ multiplex PCR; TCRdb keeps in-frame clones, though not all of them. This sample has approximately 2,000,000 clones, with roughly 93% found just once. The CDR3 runs to 17 residues. Trimming at V came to 6 bases and at J to 3 bases, leaving 11 bases not matched to a gene. Germline V lookup: CDR1 SGHVS, CDR2 FNYEAQ.

This clonotype was obtained from a young man in good health. Some clones in this sample may be carry-over from other donors' samples. Sequencing was done on a sample of naive CD8+ T cells from PBMCs. The rearrangement joins TRBV7-6 to TRBJ2-3; 11 nucleotides align to TRBD1. The CDR3 reads CASRLKGDRGVTDTQYF. The CDR3 nucleotides read TGTGCCAGCAGATTAAAGGGGGACAGGGGGGTAACAGATACGCAGTATTTT.